This TCR beta chain was found in a study of cytomegalovirus exposure and HLA in healthy donors. Study-level points and caveats: At a 0.05 false discovery rate, a later analysis found about 17,000 TCR beta sequences to be associated with HLA alleles. Several of the most significant clusters appeared, in a later analysis, to be linked to common viral pathogens. Productive status was seen about 87% or about 30% of the time for most TCR beta V segments in an earlier analysis. The later analysis indicated that the majority of CMV-associated TCR beta chains appeared HLA-restricted.

The PCR contained 60 Vbeta and 13 Jbeta primers. Assay used: immunoSEQ multiplex PCR; TCRdb lists only in-frame clones, some missing. This sample has about 180,000 clones; roughly four fifths occur once, and the top ten carry 4.8%. On this clone: Its antigen is not identified.

V dropped 6 bases and J dropped 5; count of bases not matched to a gene: 7. The CDR3 extends over 15 amino acids. CDR1 is MNHNY and CDR2 is SVGAGI in the germline V gene (reference sequence). The specimen was PBMCs. The rearrangement joins TRBV6-6 to TRBJ2-3, with 11 bases matching TRBD2. This clonotype was sampled from a man aged 18-30 years in good health and CMV-seronegative. CDR3 in amino acids: CASSLLGTSGDTQYF. CDR3 nucleotide sequence: TGTGCCAGCAGCCTATTGGGGACTAGCGGAGATACGCAGTATTTT.